Below, 14 T cell receptor beta chains from the same sample are listed, as sequenced in a study of blood T cell repertoires in COVID-19. Sequenced by immunoSEQ multiplex PCR; TCRdb stores in-frame clones only, minus some. The sample shows approximately 140,000 clones, under 85% of them seen only once. Specimen: peripheral blood. The receptors here all came from a human donor in a cohort sampled during active COVID-19.

Regarding this clone: An end of the junction does not agree with germline; a read error may underlie this. The gene calls are TRBV7-7 and TRBJ2-5; 12 nucleotides agree with TRBD2. The CDR3 runs to 15 residues. Per the germline V gene, CDR1 is SSHAT and CDR2 is FNYEAQ (reference sequence). The CDR3 DNA reads as TGTGCTAGCAGCTTGGGACTAGCGGGCGAAGAGACCCAGTACTTC. Translated, it gives CASSLGLAGEETQYF.

The chain combines TRBV19 with TRBJ2-1, with D perhaps matching TRBD2 (5 bases). The CDR3 has 13 amino acids. The V gene lost 5 bases and the J gene lost 9 bases, with 14 bases spanning the gap. CDR1 is LNHDA and CDR2 is SQIVND in the germline V gene (reference sequence). The CDR3: CASSLRGQLEQFF. CDR3 in DNA: TGTGCCAGTAGTCTACGAGGGCAGCTTGAGCAGTTCTTC.

The rearrangement uses TRBV10-3 and TRBJ2-7; 7 positions agree with TRBD1. Germline values: CDR1 ENHRY, CDR2 SYGVKD. J was trimmed by 5 bases and V by 11 bases; bases with no gene match: 15. The CDR3 has 14 residues. The CDR3 sequence: CAVRDSTSRNEQYF. The CDR3 DNA sequence: TGTGCCGTTCGGGACAGCACTTCGAGGAACGAGCAGTACTTC.

The rearrangement links TRBV2 to TRBJ2-7; possibly TRBD2 for D (7 bases). V was trimmed by 2 bases and J by 0 bases, leaving 11 bases between them. The CDR3 contains 15 residues. CDR1 is SNHLY and CDR2 is FYNNEI in the germline V gene. DNA for the CDR3: TGTGCCAGCAGTGAAAGGGGGGGGCCCTCCTACGAGCAGTACTTC. It translates to CASSERGGPSYEQYF.

The chain carries TRBV5-1 and TRBJ2-3; 7 bases fit TRBD1. The CDR3 contains 16 residues. V trimming: 2 bases; J trimming: 4 bases; junction bases outside the gene matches: 10. Looked up from germline, CDR1 is SGHRS and CDR2 is YFSETQ. CDR3: CASSLNRAGGPDTQYF. The CDR3 DNA is TGCGCCAGCAGCTTAAACAGGGCAGGGGGACCAGATACGCAGTATTTT.

V usage is TRBV5-1 and J usage is TRBJ2-1, with D maybe TRBD2 (6 bases). With 4 bases removed from V and 4 bases from J, the gap between germline ends came to 21 bases. The CDR3 is 17 amino acids. Germline CDR1 is SGHRS and CDR2 is YFSETQ. In DNA form, the CDR3 reads TGCGCCAGCAGCCTCACCCTAGGAGGCGGGGCGTACAATGAGCAGTTCTTC. Its translation is CASSLTLGGGAYNEQFF.

The chain couples TRBV28 to TRBJ2-3, with 7 bases fitting TRBD2. Trimming cost V 5 bases and J 3 bases; bases outside gene matches: 2. The CDR3 length is 13 residues. CDR1 is MDHEN, CDR2 SYDVKM, per germline. CDR3 nucleotides: TGTGCCAGCAGTGGGGAGGGGACAGATACGCAGTATTTT. Amino acids: CASSGEGTDTQYF.

This sequence joins TRBV5-5 and TRBJ2-7; perhaps TRBD2 as D (6 bases). The CDR3 covers 13 residues. The germline gives CDR1 SGHKS, CDR2 YYEKEE (reference sequence). The V and J ends lost 5 bases and 3 bases respectively, with 12 bases between them. CDR3 in amino acids: CASRTTGLYEQYF. The CDR3 DNA reads as TGTGCCAGCAGAACGACGGGACTCTACGAGCAGTACTTC. The whole variable domain, filled in from reference TRBV5-5 and TRBJ2-7, reads DAGVTQSPTHLIKTRGQQVTLRCSPISGHKSVSWYQQVLGQGPQFIFQYYEKEERGRGNFPDRFSARQFPNYSSELNVNALLLGDSALYLCASRTTGLYEQYFGPGTRLTVT.

V gene TRBV3-1 (or the pseudogene TRBV3-2) combines with J gene TRBJ1-3; D is undetermined. Germline-derived CDR1 and CDR2 are LGHDT and YNNKEL (reference sequence). There are 14 residues in the CDR3. The ends were cut back, 1 base at V and 0 bases at J, with 4 bases in the middle. The CDR3 region has the DNA TGTGCCAGCAGCCAAGTTAGCTCTGGAAACACCATATATTTT. Protein: CASSQVSSGNTIYF.

The CDR3 here is CASSLYSLYNEQFF. In DNA, the CDR3 is TGTGCCAGCAGCTTGTACTCCTTATACAATGAGCAGTTCTTC. The chain joins TRBV5-6 to TRBJ2-1; D is ambiguous. Germline CDR1 SGHDT, CDR2 YYEEEE. V gave up 1 base and J gave up 4 bases, with 9 bases separating them. The CDR3 runs 14 residues.

The CDR3 nucleotides read TGTGCCAGCAGCTTAGGGCGGACAGGGGGTCCAGGTGAGCAGTTCTTC. Protein product: CASSLGRTGGPGEQFF. This chain uses TRBV11-3 with TRBJ2-1; 10 nucleotides agree with TRBD1. Losses at the gene ends were 1 base for V and 9 bases for J; bases not matched to a gene: 9. The CDR3 runs to 16 residues. Germline CDR1 is SGHNT and CDR2 is YENEEA.

The V and J genes are TRBV6-5 and TRBJ2-7; TRBD1 aligns across 10 bases. The CDR3 covers 13 residues. J lost 3 bases, V lost 8 bases, and 4 bases had no gene match. The germline CDR1 and CDR2 sequences are MNHEY and SVGAGI. The CDR3 DNA sequence: TGTGCCAGCTGGGGGACAGGGGACTACGAGCAGTACTTC. As protein: CASWGTGDYEQYF.

The chain links TRBV5-1 to TRBJ2-3; 9 nucleotides line up with TRBD2. Trimming cost V 4 bases and J 3 bases; bases outside gene matches: 6. Germline V gene data show CDR1 as SGHRS and CDR2 as YFSETQ. The length of the CDR3 is 15 residues. The CDR3 DNA sequence: TGCGCCAGCAGCCCTGGCGGGAGGGGGACAGATACGCAGTATTTT. This gives the protein CASSPGGRGTDTQYF.

This rearrangement joins TRBV19 to TRBJ2-2; 7 nucleotides align to TRBD1. The CDR3 has 14 amino acids. Germline loops: CDR1 LNHDA, CDR2 SQIVND (reference sequence). Trimming took 7 bases from V and 2 from J; bases not matched to a gene: 4. For the CDR3, the DNA is TGTGCCAGTAAGGGGGACAGAAACACCGGGGAGCTGTTTTTT. It specifies CASKGDRNTGELFF.